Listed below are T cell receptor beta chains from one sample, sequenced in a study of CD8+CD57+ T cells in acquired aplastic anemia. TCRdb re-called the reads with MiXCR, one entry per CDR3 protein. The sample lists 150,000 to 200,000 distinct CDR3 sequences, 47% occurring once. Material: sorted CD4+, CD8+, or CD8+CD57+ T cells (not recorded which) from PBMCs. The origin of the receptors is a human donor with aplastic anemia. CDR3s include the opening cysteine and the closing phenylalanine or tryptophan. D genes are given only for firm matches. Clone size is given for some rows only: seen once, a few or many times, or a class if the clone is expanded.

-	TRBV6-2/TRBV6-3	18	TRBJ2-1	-	CASSYSLGATSSYNEQFF	TGTGCCAGCAGTTACTCGTTAGGAGCGACGAGCTCCTACAATGAGCAGTTCTTC
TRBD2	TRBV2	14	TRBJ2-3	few	CAVRDYERTDTQYF	TGTGCCGTCCGGGACTACGAGCGGACAGATACGCAGTATTTT
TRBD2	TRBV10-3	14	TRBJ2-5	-	CAISASGGEETQYF	TGTGCCATCAGTGCTAGCGGGGGGGAAGAGACCCAGTACTTC
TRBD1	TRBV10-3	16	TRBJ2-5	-	CATNDHPGTAEETQYF	TGTGCCACCAACGACCACCCCGGGACAGCTGAAGAGACCCAGTACTTC
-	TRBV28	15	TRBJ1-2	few	CASSLIQGYNYGYTF	TGTGCCAGCAGTTTAATACAGGGATATAACTATGGCTACACCTTC
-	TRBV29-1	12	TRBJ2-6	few	CSAGAGANVLTF	TGCAGCGCAGGGGCTGGGGCCAACGTCCTGACTTTC
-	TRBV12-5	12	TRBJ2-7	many	CASGPTRYEQYF	TGTGCTAGTGGCCCGACACGTTACGAGCAGTACTTC
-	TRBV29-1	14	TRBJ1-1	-	CSVPQQGFNTEAFF	TGCAGCGTTCCACAACAGGGCTTTAACACTGAAGCTTTCTTT
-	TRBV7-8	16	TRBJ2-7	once	CASSLGGGTFSYEQYF	TGTGCCAGCAGCTTAGGCGGCGGGACTTTCTCCTACGAGCAGTACTTC
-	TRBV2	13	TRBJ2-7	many	CASGWVGGYEQYF	TGTGCCAGCGGTTGGGTGGGCGGCTACGAGCAGTACTTC
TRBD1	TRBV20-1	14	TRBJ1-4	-	CSARVTGGSEKLFF	TGCAGTGCTAGGGTGACAGGGGGGAGTGAAAAACTGTTTTTT
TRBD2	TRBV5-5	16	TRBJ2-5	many	CASSFRREGRGETQYF	TGTGCCAGCAGCTTTCGGCGGGAGGGCCGGGGGGAGACCCAGTACTTC
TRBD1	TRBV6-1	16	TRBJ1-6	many	CASRTGTGEGNSPLHF	TGTGCCAGCAGGACGGGGACAGGCGAAGGGAATTCACCCCTCCACTTT
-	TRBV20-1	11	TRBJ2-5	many	CSASIGETQYF	TGCAGTGCTAGTATCGGGGAGACCCAGTACTTC
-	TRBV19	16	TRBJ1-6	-	CASSPPPGRYNSPLHF	TGTGCCAGTAGTCCTCCCCCGGGACGGTATAATTCACCCCTCCACTTT
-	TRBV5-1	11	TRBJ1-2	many	CASSLVDGPIF	TGCGCCAGCAGCTTAGTAGACGGACCAATCTTC
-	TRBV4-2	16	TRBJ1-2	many	CASSTQTGRETTGYTF	TGTGCCAGCAGCACCCAGACAGGACGGGAGACCACCGGCTACACCTTC
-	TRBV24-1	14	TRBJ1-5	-	CATSSSNSNQPQHF	TGTGCCACCAGTTCGTCTAATAGCAATCAGCCCCAGCATTTT
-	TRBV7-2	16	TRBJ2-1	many	CASSSTWGGNINEQFF	TGTGCCAGCAGCTCCACTTGGGGAGGTAACATCAATGAGCAGTTCTTC
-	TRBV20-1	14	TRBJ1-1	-	CSAREGRENTEAFF	TGCAGTGCTAGAGAAGGACGGGAGAACACTGAAGCTTTCTTT
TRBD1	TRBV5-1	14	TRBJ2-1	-	CASSLALTGHEQFF	TGCGCCAGCAGCTTGGCCCTGACAGGGCATGAGCAGTTCTTC
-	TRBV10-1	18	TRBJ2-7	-	CASSESVWLGGGSYEQYF	TGCGCCAGCAGTGAGTCGGTGTGGCTCGGCGGTGGCTCCTACGAGCAGTACTTC
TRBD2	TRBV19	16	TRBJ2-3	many	CASSTPIAGATDTQYF	TGTGCCAGTAGTACCCCCATAGCGGGAGCCACAGATACGCAGTATTTT
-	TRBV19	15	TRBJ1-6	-	CASRAVGAYNSPLHF	TGTGCCAGTAGGGCAGTGGGCGCATATAATTCACCCCTCCACTTT
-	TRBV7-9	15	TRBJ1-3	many	CASTRGSSSGNTIYF	TGTGCCAGCACCAGGGGATCTAGCTCTGGAAACACCATATATTTT
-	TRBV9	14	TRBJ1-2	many	CASSVGGQGYGYTF	TGTGCCAGCAGCGTAGGGGGGCAGGGCTATGGCTACACCTTC
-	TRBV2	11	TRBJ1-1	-	CASSGRAEALF	TGTGCCAGCAGTGGTAGGGCGGAAGCTCTCTTT
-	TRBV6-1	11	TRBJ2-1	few	CASSEFNEQFF	TGTGCCAGCAGTGAATTCAATGAGCAGTTCTTC
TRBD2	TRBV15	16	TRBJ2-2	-	CATSRGGRTYQGELFF	TGTGCCACCAGCAGAGGCGGGAGGACCTACCAGGGGGAGCTGTTTTTT
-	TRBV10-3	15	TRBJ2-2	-	CAISEIRGDTGELFF	TGTGCCATCAGTGAGATCAGGGGGGACACCGGGGAGCTGTTTTTT